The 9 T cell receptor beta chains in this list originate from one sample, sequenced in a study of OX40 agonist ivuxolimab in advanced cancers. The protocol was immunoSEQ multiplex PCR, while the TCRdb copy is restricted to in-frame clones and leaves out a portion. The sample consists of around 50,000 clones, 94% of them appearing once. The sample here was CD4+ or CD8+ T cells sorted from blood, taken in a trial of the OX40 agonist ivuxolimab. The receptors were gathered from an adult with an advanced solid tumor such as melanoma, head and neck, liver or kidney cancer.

CDR3: CAVGRGIRDTQYF. CDR3 nucleotide sequence: TGTGCCGTGGGACGGGGGATTAGGGATACGCAGTATTTT. The rearrangement uses TRBV27 and TRBJ2-3, with D maybe TRBD2 (6 bases). The V and J ends lost 11 bases and 6 bases respectively, with 18 bases between them. This CDR3 has 13 residues. Germline V lookup: CDR1 MNHEY, CDR2 SMNVEV (reference sequence).

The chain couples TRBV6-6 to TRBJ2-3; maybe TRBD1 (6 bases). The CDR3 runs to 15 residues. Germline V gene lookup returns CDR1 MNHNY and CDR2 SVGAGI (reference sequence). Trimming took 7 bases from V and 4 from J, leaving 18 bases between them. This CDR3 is CASTNNRVRPDTQYF. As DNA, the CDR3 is TGTGCCAGCACGAACAACAGGGTTCGTCCAGATACGCAGTATTTT.

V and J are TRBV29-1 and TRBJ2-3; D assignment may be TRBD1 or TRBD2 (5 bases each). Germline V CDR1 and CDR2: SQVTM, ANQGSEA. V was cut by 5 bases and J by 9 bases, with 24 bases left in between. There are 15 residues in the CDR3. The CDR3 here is CSVIENRGRFETQYF. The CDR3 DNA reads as TGCAGCGTTATCGAAAACCGGGGACGATTTGAAACGCAGTATTTT.

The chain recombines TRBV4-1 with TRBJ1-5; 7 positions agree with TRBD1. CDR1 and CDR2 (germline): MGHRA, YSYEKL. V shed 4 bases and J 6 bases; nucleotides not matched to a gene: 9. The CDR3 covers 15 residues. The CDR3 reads CASSPNIQGIQPQHF. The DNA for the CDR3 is TGCGCCAGCAGCCCTAATATACAGGGGATTCAGCCCCAGCATTTT.

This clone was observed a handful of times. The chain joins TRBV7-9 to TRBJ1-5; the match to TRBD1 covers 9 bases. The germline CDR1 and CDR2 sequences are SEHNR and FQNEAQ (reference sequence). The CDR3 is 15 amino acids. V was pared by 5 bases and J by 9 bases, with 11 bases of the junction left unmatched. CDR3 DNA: TGTGCCAGCAGCGGGACAGGGCTAACCACGGGGCCCCAGCATTTT. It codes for CASSGTGLTTGPQHF.

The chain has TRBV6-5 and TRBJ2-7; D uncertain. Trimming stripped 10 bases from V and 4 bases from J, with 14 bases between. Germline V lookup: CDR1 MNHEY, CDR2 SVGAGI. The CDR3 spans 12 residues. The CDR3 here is CATLGGSYEQYF. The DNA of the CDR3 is TGTGCCACCCTCGGCGGATCATACGAGCAGTACTTC.

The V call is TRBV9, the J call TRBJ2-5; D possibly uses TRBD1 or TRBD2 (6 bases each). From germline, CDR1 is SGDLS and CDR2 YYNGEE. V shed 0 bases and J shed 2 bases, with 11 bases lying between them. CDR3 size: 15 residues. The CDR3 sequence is CASSVGGALQETQYF. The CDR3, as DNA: TGTGCCAGCAGCGTAGGGGGGGCCCTACAAGAGACCCAGTACTTC.

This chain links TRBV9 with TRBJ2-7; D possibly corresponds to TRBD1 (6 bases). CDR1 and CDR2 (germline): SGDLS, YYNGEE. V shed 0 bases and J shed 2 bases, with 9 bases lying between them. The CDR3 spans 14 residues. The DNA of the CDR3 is TGTGCCAGCAGCGTAGCACAGGGAGCCTACGAGCAGTACTTC. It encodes CASSVAQGAYEQYF.

The CDR3 spells CASSLGGQGYEQYF. CDR3 DNA: TGTGCCAGCAGCTTAGGGGGACAGGGATACGAGCAGTACTTC. The rearrangement uses TRBV11-3 and TRBJ2-7; 9 positions agree with TRBD1. V lost 1 base and J lost 4; bases outside the gene matches: 2. From germline, CDR1 is SGHNT and CDR2 YENEEA. The CDR3 length is 14 residues.